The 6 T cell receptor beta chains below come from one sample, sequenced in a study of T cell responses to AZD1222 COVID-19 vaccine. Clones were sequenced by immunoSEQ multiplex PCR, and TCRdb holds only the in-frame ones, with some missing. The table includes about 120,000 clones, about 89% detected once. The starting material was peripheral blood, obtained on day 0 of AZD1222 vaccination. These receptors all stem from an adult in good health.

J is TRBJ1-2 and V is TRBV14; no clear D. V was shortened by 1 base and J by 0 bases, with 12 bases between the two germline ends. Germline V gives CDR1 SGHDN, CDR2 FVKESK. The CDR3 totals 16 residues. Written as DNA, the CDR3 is TGTGCCAGCAGCCAAGGCTGGGCCCTCCCTAACTATGGCTACACCTTC. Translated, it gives CASSQGWALPNYGYTF.

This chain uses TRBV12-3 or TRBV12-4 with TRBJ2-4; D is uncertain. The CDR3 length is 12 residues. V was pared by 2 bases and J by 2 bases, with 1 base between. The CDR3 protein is CASSLTKNIQYF. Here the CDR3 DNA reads TGTGCCAGCAGTTTAACCAAAAACATTCAGTACTTC.

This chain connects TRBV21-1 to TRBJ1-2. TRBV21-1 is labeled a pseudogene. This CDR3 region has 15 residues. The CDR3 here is CASSKVRERHYGYTF. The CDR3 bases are TGTGCCAGCAGCAAAGTAAGGGAAAGGCACTATGGCTACACCTTC.

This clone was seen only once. In DNA form, the CDR3 reads TGTGCCAGCAGTGAAGCGGGGGTGAGCTCCTACGAGCAGTACTTC. Its protein product is CASSEAGVSSYEQYF. This sequence joins TRBV6-1 and TRBJ2-7; D is perhaps TRBD1 or TRBD2 (5 bases each). Trimming took 0 bases from V and 0 from J, leaving 9 bases between them. This CDR3 region has 15 residues. Germline V gene lookup returns CDR1 MNHNS and CDR2 SASEGT.

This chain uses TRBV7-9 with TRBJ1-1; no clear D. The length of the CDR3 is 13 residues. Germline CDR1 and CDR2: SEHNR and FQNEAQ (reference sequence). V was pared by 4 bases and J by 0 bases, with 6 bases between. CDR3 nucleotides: TGTGCCAGCAGCTCTCCTTTGAACACTGAAGCTTTCTTT. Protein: CASSSPLNTEAFF.

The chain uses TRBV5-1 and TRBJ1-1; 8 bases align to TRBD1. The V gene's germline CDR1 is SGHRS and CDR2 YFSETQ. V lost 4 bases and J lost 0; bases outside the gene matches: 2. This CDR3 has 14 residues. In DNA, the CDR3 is TGCGCCAGCAGCCCGACAGGGGTGAACACTGAAGCTTTCTTT. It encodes CASSPTGVNTEAFF.